Reported below is one T cell receptor (beta chain). Time point here: patch test 3, about 24 weeks after DPC sensitization. Treatment indicated: therapeutic diphenylcyclopropenone sensitization with weekly scalp DPC. The data derive from a study of human T cells and chemical hapten exposure. This CDR3 contains 14 residues. The V gene end was trimmed by 6 bases and the J gene end by 2 bases; junction bases not matched to a gene: 2. Germline V gene lookup returns CDR1 MNHEY and CDR2 SVGAGI. One entry per CDR3 protein, called by TCRdb with MiXCR from the RACE reads. The sample has more than 95,000 distinct CDR3 sequences; 25% to 35% are singletons.

Sequencing used whole blood, obtained in connection with sensitization to the hapten diphenylcyclopropenone (DPC). The rearrangement joins TRBV6-5 to TRBJ2-5, with TRBD2 identical over 11 bases. This sequence originates from a man between 35 and 55 years old with alopecia areata. Some clones in this sample may be carry-over from other donors' samples. The CDR3 loop reads CASRGTSGQETQYF. DNA for the CDR3: TGTGCCAGCAGGGGGACTAGCGGACAAGAGACCCAGTACTTC.